A selection of T cell receptor beta chains follows, all from one sample in a study of cytomegalovirus exposure and HLA in healthy donors. Generated by immunoSEQ multiplex PCR, the TCRdb table keeps only in-frame clones and is missing some. Found here are some 42,000 clones; the top ten clones hold 1% to 1.5%. Sequencing input: PBMCs. The receptors shown here come from a man aged 25 to 45 in good health and CMV-seronegative. Both conserved end residues are trimmed from each CDR3. The order of the fields is CDR3 length, J gene, D gene, V gene, CDR3 protein. The D gene is left open where the match is weak.

13 | TRBJ2-1 | TRBD2 | TRBV30 | AWRKRGSSYNEQF
12 | TRBJ2-4 | TRBD1 | TRBV5-6 | ASSFRTGGNIQY
13 | TRBJ1-6 | NA | TRBV7-2 | ASSPRAAYNSPLH
14 | TRBJ2-7 | NA | TRBV4-3 | ASSQTTGWISYEQY
12 | TRBJ2-3 | NA | TRBV5-1 | ASSLEVSEGTQY
9 | TRBJ1-2 | TRBD1 | TRBV19 | ASETGNGYT
9 | TRBJ2-7 | TRBD2 | TRBV27 | ASRREREWP
11 | TRBJ2-7 | TRBD2 | TRBV11-2 | AIRGGTTYEQY
11 | TRBJ1-2 | NA | TRBV2 | ASSGTANYGYT
13 | TRBJ1-1 | TRBD1 | TRBV30 | AWSSLNRGLNEAF
13 | TRBJ2-7 | TRBD2 | TRBV2 | ASSEDLTGGIEQY
13 | TRBJ1-3 | TRBD1 | TRBV4-3 | ASSPGQGGGNTIY
10 | TRBJ1-2 | NA | TRBV28 | ASSLPSGGYT
13 | TRBJ2-1 | NA | TRBV27 | ASSLGLASHNEQF
11 | TRBJ1-2 | NA | TRBV4-1 | ASSQGTLRGYT
11 | TRBJ1-2 | NA | TRBV30 | AWSALGLNGYT
11 | TRBJ1-2 | NA | TRBV5-1 | ASSLGQDYGYT
12 | TRBJ2-2 | NA | TRBV30 | AWRPLVTPGELF
11 | TRBJ1-1 | NA | TRBV10-2 | ASSPLEGTEAF
10 | TRBJ2-2 | NA | TRBV5-4 | ASSFRLGELF
13 | TRBJ1-3 | NA | TRBV30 | AWGSRGTSGNTIY
12 | TRBJ2-5 | NA | TRBV19 | ASSFRDSGETQY
9 | TRBJ2-7 | NA | TRBV29-1 | SFWHDYEQY
16 | TRBJ2-5 | NA | TRBV4-3 | ASSQEGTREKSQETQY
11 | TRBJ1-1 | NA | TRBV19 | ASSIAMNTEAF
14 | TRBJ1-2 | TRBD1 | TRBV15 | ATSRFRDRETYGYT
12 | TRBJ2-6 | NA | TRBV18 | ASFLAGRANVLT
11 | TRBJ2-1 | TRBD2 | TRBV29-1 | SYGLAGNNEQF
15 | TRBJ2-1 | NA | TRBV27 | ASSLFGGLDSYNEQF
14 | TRBJ1-5 | NA | TRBV19 | ASRKVGGGSNQPQH
12 | TRBJ2-7 | NA | TRBV4-2 | ASSQDRGAYEQY
13 | TRBJ2-7 | NA | TRBV7-2 | ASSLVTGKGSEQY
12 | TRBJ1-1 | NA | TRBV18 | ASSLGQINTEAF
12 | TRBJ1-1 | NA | TRBV4-3 | ASSQDLSGTEAF
13 | TRBJ2-1 | TRBD2 | TRBV4-2 | ASSQELAGDNEQF
10 | TRBJ1-2 | NA | TRBV6-1 | ASSEALRVYT
11 | TRBJ1-2 | NA | TRBV30 | AWGPDINYGYT
13 | TRBJ1-1 | NA | TRBV7-2 | ASSLAGALNTEAF
14 | TRBJ2-7 | TRBD2 | TRBV4-2 | ASSQETSGTTYEQY
11 | TRBJ2-7 | TRBD1 | TRBV6-5 | ASSLPGQGQEY
11 | TRBJ2-5 | NA | TRBV7-2 | ASSLAPRETQY
15 | TRBJ2-1 | TRBD2 | TRBV4-3 | ASSQDIPGGSRNEQF
7 | TRBJ2-7 | NA | TRBV29-1 | SVENEQY
13 | TRBJ2-1 | NA | TRBV4-1 | ASSQETSIRGEQF
10 | TRBJ1-1 | NA | TRBV30 | AWRFGDTEAF
10 | TRBJ1-2 | NA | TRBV7-6 | AIEDMMDGYT
11 | TRBJ1-5 | NA | TRBV25-1 | ASRGLMSQPQH
12 | TRBJ2-3 | TRBD2 | TRBV9 | ASSVGGITDTQY
13 | TRBJ2-7 | TRBD1 | TRBV11-2 | ASSLAPDRSYEQY
11 | TRBJ2-5 | NA | TRBV5-1 | ASQRSYEETQY
11 | TRBJ2-1 | NA | TRBV30 | AWSDPRVNEQF